This entry features one T cell receptor beta chain sequence. In the original processing: Reference gene primer amplification gave nucleated cell count estimates. The repertoire was sequenced with immunoSEQ multiplex PCR; TCRdb's copy has only in-frame clones and lacks some. V and J calls and clone size are given by that table; D and trimming were obtained from the DNA. The table lists approximately 170,000 clones, less than 85% of them singletons, with over 9.5% in the top ten. The CDR3 is 16 residues long. This sample stems from a study of blood T cell repertoires in COVID-19. Across the whole study: The cDNA or gDNA used as material had been derived from T cells, B-cell-depleted T cells, or PBMCs.

The sequence derives from an elderly woman with active or convalescent COVID-19. Sequencing was carried out using peripheral blood. The chain uses TRBV21-1 and TRBJ1-5; the D segment call TRBD1 is taken from the table without a DNA check. TRBV21-1 is assigned pseudogene status. CDR3: CASSKVPRDRAQAQHF. As DNA, the CDR3 is TGTGCCAGCAGCAAAGTTCCCCGGGACAGGGCTCAGGCCCAGCATTTT.